Shown below are 5 T cell receptor beta chains from a single sample sequenced in a study of blood T cell repertoires in COVID-19 (dated by TCRdb to about 2020). The library relied on the immunoSEQ multiplex PCR assay. TCRdb re-hosts the immuneACCESS table, in-frame sequences only. Its copies lack some clones; in the studies checked, an unresolved V gene accounts for under half of them, and the cause for the rest is not known. Counted in this sample were about 98,000 clones; roughly 80% of them appeared once. The top ten clonotypes cover about 11% of the sample. Source material: peripheral blood. These TCRs come from an elderly woman with acute or convalescent COVID-19.

This clone appeared a few times. The chain carries TRBV5-4 and TRBJ2-1, with 9 bases lining up with TRBD1. The CDR3 sequence is 17 residues long. J gave up 0 bases and V 2 bases, and 6 bases lay outside the gene matches. Germline V gene data show CDR1 as SGHNT and CDR2 as YYREEE (reference sequence). The CDR3 nucleotides read TGTGCCAGCAGCTTCTCCGGGACAGGGCCCTCCTACAATGAGCAGTTCTTC. Translating it yields CASSFSGTGPSYNEQFF.

This chain connects TRBV5-4 to TRBJ1-2; D uncertain. CDR1 and CDR2 from the germline V gene are SGHNT and YYREEE (reference sequence). V was pared by 9 bases and J by 2 bases, with 14 bases between. The length of the CDR3 is 13 residues. CDR3: CATTPFGNYGYTF. In nucleotides, the CDR3 is TGTGCCACCACGCCGTTCGGGAACTATGGCTACACCTTC.

The chain is built from TRBV9 and TRBJ2-3; D is possibly TRBD2 (6 bases). The length of the CDR3 is 15 residues. Germline assignment: CDR1 SGDLS and CDR2 YYNGEE. V dropped 3 bases and J dropped 1 base, with 12 bases sitting between them. The CDR3 is CASSAGGRGTDTQYF. The CDR3 coding sequence is TGTGCCAGCAGCGCCGGGGGTCGAGGCACAGATACGCAGTATTTT.

This clone was seen a single time. V is TRBV5-4 and J is TRBJ1-2, with D unclear. The germline V gene encodes CDR1 SGHNT and CDR2 YYREEE (reference sequence). V lost 5 bases and J lost 2, with 13 bases in between. The CDR3 contains 14 residues. CDR3 DNA sequence: TGTGCCAGCAGAGATGAGCTGTTGAACTATGGCTACACCTTC. It translates to CASRDELLNYGYTF.

The chain couples TRBV6-5 to TRBJ1-3; D gene unclear. Germline V gives CDR1 MNHEY, CDR2 SVGAGI. V dropped 6 bases and J dropped 2 bases, with 2 bases sitting between them. This CDR3 has 11 amino acids. CDR3 sequence reads: CASSAGNTIYF. The CDR3, as DNA: TGTGCCAGCAGCGCTGGAAACACCATATATTTT.